The 26 T cell receptor beta chains below were found in one sample sequenced in a study of T cell responses to AZD1222 COVID-19 vaccine. Repertoires were generated with immunoSEQ multiplex PCR, while TCRdb's copy carries only in-frame clones and drops some. The repertoire holds about 140,000 clones, with roughly 88% as singletons. The input for sequencing was peripheral blood, taken 28 days after the second dose of the MenACWY control vaccine. The source of these receptors is an adult who received the MenACWY meningococcal vaccine as a control.

This clone was observed a few times. The V call is TRBV7-2, the J call TRBJ2-1, with TRBD2 matching 13 bases. V gave up 4 bases and J gave up 10 bases; unmatched junction bases: 10. Germline V gives CDR1 SGHTA, CDR2 FQGNSA. The CDR3 runs to 16 residues. This chain's CDR3 is CASSYSGLAGVREQFF. CDR3 nucleotides: TGTGCCAGCAGCTATTCCGGACTAGCGGGAGTTAGAGAGCAGTTCTTC.

The chain carries TRBV5-5 and TRBJ2-2, with unresolved D. V was clipped by 1 base and J by 0 bases, with 4 bases between them. Germline CDR1 and CDR2: SGHKS and YYEKEE (reference sequence). The CDR3 loop spans 14 amino acids. CDR3 residues: CASSLLSNTGELFF. CDR3 bases: TGTGCCAGCAGCTTGCTGTCGAACACCGGGGAGCTGTTTTTT.

The rearrangement uses TRBV29-1 and TRBJ2-3; D is unclear. Trimming took off 7 bases at V and 0 bases at J, with 17 bases between the two ends. The germline V gene encodes CDR1 SQVTM and CDR2 ANQGSEA. The CDR3 loop spans 15 amino acids. The CDR3 DNA is TGCAGCGCCACCGCCGTCGGGCGGAGCACAGATACGCAGTATTTT. Translated, it gives CSATAVGRSTDTQYF.

CDR3 residues: CASSLALAGEETQYF. The CDR3 DNA reads as TGCGCCAGCAGCTTGGCCCTAGCGGGGGAAGAGACCCAGTACTTC. The chain links TRBV5-1 to TRBJ2-5; 10 positions agree with TRBD2. From germline, CDR1 is SGHRS and CDR2 YFSETQ. V was clipped by 0 bases and J by 3 bases; unmatched bases: 2. The CDR3 length is 15 residues.

The gene calls are TRBV27 and TRBJ2-1, with TRBD2 as a possible D gene (6 bases). The CDR3 runs 13 residues. Germline-derived CDR1 and CDR2 are MNHEY and SMNVEV (reference sequence). The V end lost 8 bases, the J end lost 8 bases, and 16 bases lay between the germline ends. The CDR3: CASVGLKDHEQFF. As DNA, the CDR3 is TGTGCCAGCGTTGGACTAAAAGACCATGAGCAGTTCTTC.

J is TRBJ1-1 and V is TRBV12-3 or TRBV12-4; tentatively, D is TRBD1 (6 bases). CDR3 size: 13 residues. V lost 6 bases and J 1 base, leaving 9 bases between the germline ends. The CDR3 sequence: CASSEGGNTEAFF. The CDR3 region has the DNA TGTGCCAGCAGCGAAGGGGGGAACACTGAAGCTTTCTTT.

The J gene is TRBJ1-1, the V gene TRBV6-1; no firm D call. The ends were cut back, 11 bases at V and 5 bases at J, with 12 bases in the middle. The CDR3 loop spans 11 amino acids. From germline, CDR1 is MNHNS and CDR2 SASEGT. The CDR3 region has the DNA TGTGCCGCGGGAGGAGTGACTGAAGCTTTCTTT. Translation: CAAGGVTEAFF.

This clone was found once. The rearrangement uses TRBV5-5 and TRBJ1-3; 7 bases fit TRBD1. The CDR3 sequence is 17 residues long. Germline lookup yields CDR1 SGHKS and CDR2 YYEKEE (reference sequence). V dropped 0 bases and J dropped 3; count of bases not matched to a gene: 9. Here the CDR3 reads CASSLDAGGVIGNTIYF. In nucleotides, the CDR3 is TGTGCCAGCAGCTTGGATGCAGGGGGTGTAATTGGAAACACCATATATTTT.

The rearrangement links TRBV2 to TRBJ1-5; D remains ambiguous. Germline V CDR1 and CDR2: SNHLY, FYNNEI. V lost 0 bases to trimming and J lost 3 bases, with 9 bases between them. The CDR3 is made up of 15 amino acids. DNA of the CDR3: TGTGCCAGCAGTGAAGCCCGGGTCACCAATCAGCCCCAGCATTTT. Translated, it gives CASSEARVTNQPQHF.

The gene calls are TRBV5-6 and TRBJ1-1; no firm D call. The germline V gene encodes CDR1 SGHDT and CDR2 YYEEEE. The CDR3 has 13 amino acids. V was clipped by 2 bases and J by 4 bases, with 9 bases between them. The CDR3 sequence is CASSLMSATEAFF. The CDR3 DNA reads TGTGCCAGCAGCTTAATGAGCGCCACTGAAGCTTTCTTT.

The CDR3 nucleotides read TGTGCCAGCAGTGTAGCAGGGGGCGGTTATAATTCACCCCTCCACTTT. Amino acid sequence: CASSVAGGGYNSPLHF. This rearrangement joins TRBV25-1 to TRBJ1-6; 8 nucleotides match TRBD1. Unmatched junction bases numbered 6, after V lost 4 bases and J lost 4 bases. Germline V CDR1 and CDR2: MGHDK, SYGVNS. This CDR3 is 16 amino acids long.

The chain combines TRBV11-3 with TRBJ2-5; 10 bases align to TRBD1. V was pared by 5 bases and J by 3 bases, with 9 bases of the junction left unmatched. Per germline, CDR1 SGHNT and CDR2 YENEEA. This CDR3 region has 16 residues. The CDR3 DNA is TGTGCCAGCAGCCCTCGGACAGGGGGGGTCGAAGAGACCCAGTACTTC. This codes for CASSPRTGGVEETQYF. The whole variable domain, filled in from reference TRBV11-3 and TRBJ2-5, reads EAGVVQSPRYKIIEKKQPVAFWCNPISGHNTLYWYLQNLGQGPELLIRYENEEAVDDSQLPKDRFSAERLKGVDSTLKIQPAELGDSAVYLCASSPRTGGVEETQYFGPGTRLLVL.

The chain couples TRBV7-2 to TRBJ1-5, with D perhaps matching TRBD1 (6 bases). The CDR3 covers 15 residues. Trimming took off 5 bases at V and 8 bases at J, with 19 bases between the two ends. Per germline, CDR1 SGHTA and CDR2 FQGNSA. Here the CDR3 DNA reads TGTGCCAGCAGCCCAGCCCCCAGGGGCGCGGAGCCCCAGCATTTT. It is translated as CASSPAPRGAEPQHF.

J is TRBJ2-1 and V is TRBV19; 11 nucleotides line up with TRBD2. The V gene end was trimmed by 8 bases and the J gene end by 8 bases; junction bases not matched to a gene: 11. This CDR3 has 15 amino acids. The germline V gene has CDR1 LNHDA and CDR2 SQIVND (reference sequence). CDR3 DNA sequence: TGTGCCAGTGGGCTCCTAGCGGGAGGTATCTATGAGCAGTTCTTC. Translated: CASGLLAGGIYEQFF.

The V and J genes are TRBV27 and TRBJ1-2; the D is unclear. Trimming pared 5 bases from V and 8 bases from J, leaving 21 bases between. The CDR3 is made up of 15 amino acids. CDR1 is MNHEY, CDR2 SMNVEV, per germline (reference sequence). This CDR3 is CASSPVGMAGYGYTF. The CDR3 DNA sequence: TGTGCCAGCAGTCCCGTGGGGATGGCTGGTTACGGCTACACCTTC.

This sequence joins TRBV7-8 and TRBJ2-1, with no clear D. Germline CDR1 is SGHVS and CDR2 is FQNEAQ. V lost 0 bases and J 8 bases, leaving 23 bases between the germline ends. This CDR3 is built from 18 residues. CDR3 DNA: TGTGCCAGCAGCTTAGCTAGGACGGAAACAACCAGAGAAGATGAGCAGTTCTTC. It encodes CASSLARTETTREDEQFF. The whole variable domain, filled in from reference TRBV7-8 and TRBJ2-1, reads GAGVSQSPRYKVAKRGQDVALRCDPISGHVSLFWYQQALGQGPEFLTYFQNEAQLDKSGLPSDRFFAERPEGSVSTLKIQRTQQEDSAVYLCASSLARTETTREDEQFFGPGTRLTVL.

In nucleotides, the CDR3 is TGTGCCAGTAGTATGGTGGGAGACAGGGTCCGGAACACTGAAGCTTTCTTT. It encodes CASSMVGDRVRNTEAFF. The gene calls are TRBV19 and TRBJ1-1; 7 bases fit TRBD1. V shed 3 bases and J 1 base; nucleotides not matched to a gene: 11. This CDR3 contains 17 residues. CDR1 LNHDA and CDR2 SQIVND come from the germline V gene (reference sequence).

The chain recombines TRBV4-2 with TRBJ2-6; D remains ambiguous. The V end lost 0 bases, the J end lost 4 bases, and 10 bases lay between the germline ends. Germline V gives CDR1 LGHNA, CDR2 YNFKEQ. The CDR3 has 16 amino acids. The CDR3 reads CASSQDLGWGANVLTF. CDR3 sequence (DNA): TGTGCCAGCAGCCAAGATTTAGGGTGGGGGGCCAACGTCCTGACTTTC.

The rearrangement links TRBV19 to TRBJ1-6, with TRBD1 matching 7 bases. V dropped 6 bases and J dropped 8; count of bases not matched to a gene: 13. The germline gives CDR1 LNHDA, CDR2 SQIVND (reference sequence). The CDR3 runs to 16 residues. The CDR3 loop is CASRTLGRGQDSPLHF. CDR3 coding DNA: TGTGCCAGTAGGACCCTTGGGAGGGGGCAGGATTCACCCCTCCACTTT. Full variable domain (rest looked up from reference TRBV19 and TRBJ1-6): DGGITQSPKYLFRKEGQNVTLSCEQNLNHDAMYWYRQDPGQGLRLIYYSQIVNDFQKGDIAEGYSVSREKKESFPLTVTSAQKNPTAFYLCASRTLGRGQDSPLHFGNGTRLTVT.

V is TRBV29-1 and J is TRBJ1-2; TRBD1 matches 8 bases. Germline CDR1 and CDR2: SQVTM and ANQGSEA. The CDR3 is made up of 14 amino acids. Losses at the gene ends were 7 bases for V and 4 bases for J; bases not matched to a gene: 11. CDR3 DNA sequence: TGCAGCGCGTCCCAGGGGGCGCAGGGCTATGGCTACACCTTC. Translating gives CSASQGAQGYGYTF. The full variable domain, rest sourced from reference TRBV29-1 and TRBJ1-2, is SAVISQKPSRDICQRGTSLTIQCQVDSQVTMMFWYRQQPGQSLTLIATANQGSEATYESGFVIDKFPISRPNLTFSTLTVSNMSPEDSSIYLCSASQGAQGYGYTFGSGTRLTVV.

This chain joins TRBV4-3 and TRBJ1-4; 7 nucleotides line up with TRBD1. Germline V gives CDR1 LGHNA, CDR2 YSLEER. The length of the CDR3 is 16 residues. Losses at the gene ends were 0 bases for V and 8 bases for J; bases not matched to a gene: 9. The CDR3 protein is CASSQEGRQGPEKLFF. Here the CDR3 DNA reads TGCGCCAGCAGCCAAGAGGGAAGACAGGGACCCGAAAAACTGTTTTTT.

V is TRBV28 and J is TRBJ1-1; weak D call: TRBD1 (6 bases). Germline assignment: CDR1 MDHEN and CDR2 SYDVKM. The CDR3 spans 12 residues. Trimming removed 5 bases at V and 12 bases at J, with 16 bases between. CDR3 sequence (DNA): TGTGCCAGCAGTACCGGACAGCTGAAAACTTTCTTT. Its translation: CASSTGQLKTFF. Looking up the rest from reference TRBV28 and TRBJ1-1 gives the full variable domain: DVKVTQSSRYLVKRTGEKVFLECVQDMDHENMFWYRQDPGLGLRLIYFSYDVKMKEKGDIPEGYSVSREKKERFSLILESASTNQTSMYLCASSTGQLKTFFGQGTRLTVV.

The chain links TRBV30 to TRBJ1-3; TRBD1 matches 8 bases. Germline assignment: CDR1 GTSNPN and CDR2 SVGIG (reference sequence). This CDR3 spans 14 amino acids. V lost 5 bases, J lost 0 bases, and 3 bases stayed unmatched. The CDR3 DNA follows: TGTGCCTGGGGACAGGGCTTCTCTGGAAACACCATATATTTT. This encodes CAWGQGFSGNTIYF.

J is TRBJ1-1 and V is TRBV27; 7 nucleotides agree with TRBD1. CDR3 length: 16 amino acids. Trimming took 3 bases from V and 4 from J; bases not matched to a gene: 11. Germline CDR1 and CDR2: MNHEY and SMNVEV (reference sequence). The CDR3 region is CASSFRAGGSGTEAFF. CDR3 in DNA: TGTGCCAGCAGTTTTAGGGCAGGGGGGTCGGGCACTGAAGCTTTCTTT.

The genes are TRBV24-1 and TRBJ2-1; a possible D gene is TRBD2 (5 bases). CDR1 is KGHDR and CDR2 is SFDVKD in the germline V gene. This CDR3 region has 13 residues. V lost 2 bases and J lost 4, with 5 bases in between. The CDR3 nucleotides are TGTGCCACCAGTGATTGGACTTACAATGAGCAGTTCTTC. Its protein product is CATSDWTYNEQFF.

This chain uses TRBV4-1 with TRBJ1-4; 9 bases map to TRBD1. From germline, CDR1 is MGHRA and CDR2 YSYEKL. The J segment lost 5 bases and the V segment lost 3 bases, leaving 4 bases of the junction unmatched. This CDR3 contains 15 residues. Here the CDR3 DNA reads TGCGCCAGCAGCCAGGCCGGGACAGGGAATGAAAAACTGTTTTTT. Translation gives CASSQAGTGNEKLFF.